This TCR beta chain was captured in a study of T-cell memory formation after mild COVID-19. MiXCR, applied by TCRdb to the 5' RACE reads, yields one record per CDR3 protein. The sample has fewer than 400,000 distinct CDR3 sequences, roughly 15% seen once; the top ten hold roughly 21%. This clonotype was seen a few times. Its matching antigen is unknown. The CDR3 contains 16 residues. Trimming shortened V by 6 bases and J by 2 bases, and 20 bases separated the two germline ends. CDR1 is KGHSH, CDR2 LQKENI, per germline. Findings of the study overall: Some responding clones appeared in pre-infection memory, suggesting cross-reactive memory joined.

The chain is built from TRBV18 and TRBJ2-7, with D possibly being TRBD1 (6 bases). The sample was PBMCs or a T cell subset sorted from them (not recorded which). The sequence was obtained from a man younger than 35 who had mild COVID-19 (a few samples of this study predate the infection). Cell type and time point are not known. Written as DNA, the CDR3 is TGTGCCAGCTCCCAGCTGCTAGGACAGAGCACCTACGAGCAGTACTTC. Amino acid sequence: CASSQLLGQSTYEQYF.